One sample yielded the 32 T cell receptor beta chains listed below, sequenced in a study of CD8 T cells in Susac syndrome. RNA, at about 0.45 to 1 ug, was reverse transcribed with random hexamers. TCRdb re-called the immunoSEQ multiplex PCR reads with MiXCR, one entry per CDR3 protein. The sample lists approximately 100,000 distinct CDR3 sequences; over 90% were seen once. The material sequenced was CD4+ T cells from PBMCs. Receptors originate from a human donor in good health.

J is TRBJ1-2 and V is TRBV19; D is ambiguous. The length of the CDR3 is 15 residues. V lost 7 bases and J 7 bases, leaving 22 bases between the germline ends. Germline CDR1 reads LNHDA; CDR2 reads SQIVND (reference sequence). The CDR3 bases are TGTGCCAGTAAAGACGGTTCCCCCTCATCTGTTGGCTACACCTTC. Translating it yields CASKDGSPSSVGYTF.

V is TRBV9 and J is TRBJ2-2; TRBD1 agrees at 12 bases. Germline lookup yields CDR1 SGDLS and CDR2 YYNGEE. Losses at the gene ends were 4 bases for V and 5 bases for J; bases not matched to a gene: 9. This CDR3 has 17 amino acids. The CDR3 region has the DNA TGTGCCAGCAGCCCCGGGGACAGGGGGCGCGTTACCGGGGAGCTGTTTTTT. Encoded protein: CASSPGDRGRVTGELFF.

The rearrangement links TRBV20-1 to TRBJ1-4; tentatively, D is TRBD1 (5 bases). Germline-derived CDR1 and CDR2 are DFQATT and SNEGSKA (reference sequence). V was pared by 6 bases and J by 8 bases, with 16 bases between. There are 13 residues in the CDR3. For the CDR3, the DNA is TGCAGTGCGTTTGAGGGGCTGGGCGAAAAACTGTTTTTT. Its translation is CSAFEGLGEKLFF.

V is TRBV5-1 and J is TRBJ2-5; the match to TRBD2 covers 15 bases. The V and J ends lost 5 bases and 5 bases, in that order; junction bases with no gene match: 7. There are 16 residues in the CDR3. The germline gives CDR1 SGHRS, CDR2 YFSETQ. The CDR3 DNA is TGCGCCAGCAGGAGGACTAGCGGGAGGGTCGAGGAGACCCAGTACTTC. Protein sequence: CASRRTSGRVEETQYF.

The J gene is TRBJ2-5, the V gene TRBV10-3, with TRBD1 matching 7 bases. Germline assignment: CDR1 ENHRY and CDR2 SYGVKD. This CDR3 has 13 residues. V was clipped by 4 bases and J by 5 bases; unmatched bases: 4. The CDR3 sequence is CAISAGQIETQYF. CDR3 sequence (DNA): TGTGCCATCAGTGCGGGACAGATTGAGACCCAGTACTTC.

Regarding this clonotype: A read error may account for a junction end that differs from germline. Here the CDR3 reads CASSLGGFLGF. DNA for the CDR3: TGTGCCAGCAGCTTAGGTGGATTCTTGGGCTTC. The chain is built from TRBV7-2 and TRBJ2-7; no firm D call. The CDR3 is 11 residues long. CDR1 and CDR2 from the germline V gene are SGHTA and FQGNSA.

The chain combines TRBV9 with TRBJ2-1; 7 nucleotides line up with TRBD1. The CDR3 contains 14 residues. The germline V gene has CDR1 SGDLS and CDR2 YYNGEE. The J segment lost 0 bases and the V segment lost 5 bases, leaving 2 bases of the junction unmatched. CDR3 DNA: TGTGCCAGCAGGGGGACAGACTCCTACAATGAGCAGTTCTTC. Translation gives CASRGTDSYNEQFF.

The genes are TRBV30 and TRBJ1-1, with D tentatively TRBD1 (6 bases). CDR3 length: 12 residues. CDR1 GTSNPN and CDR2 SVGIG come from the germline V gene (reference sequence). The V and J ends lost 5 bases and 5 bases respectively, with 12 bases between them. CDR3 sequence reads: CAWGRGGTEAFF. The CDR3, as DNA: TGTGCCTGGGGGAGGGGGGGGACTGAAGCTTTCTTT.

The genes are TRBV20-1 and TRBJ2-4; 9 bases are shared with TRBD2. Germline V gene sequence: CDR1 DFQATT, CDR2 SNEGSKA (reference sequence). Trimming cost V 5 bases and J 2 bases; bases outside gene matches: 7. The CDR3 totals 15 residues. This CDR3 reads CSASGSGGSKNIQYF. Written as DNA, the CDR3 is TGCAGTGCTTCCGGCAGCGGGGGGTCCAAAAACATTCAGTACTTC.

The genes are TRBV7-8 and TRBJ2-1; the match to TRBD1 covers 8 bases. V shed 5 bases, J shed 5 bases, and the junction held 8 bases outside the gene matches. Germline V gene lookup returns CDR1 SGHVS and CDR2 FQNEAQ. The length of the CDR3 is 15 residues. The CDR3: CASSAPGQDHNEQFF. In DNA, the CDR3 is TGTGCCAGCAGCGCCCCGGGACAGGACCACAATGAGCAGTTCTTC.

This chain uses TRBV3-1 with TRBJ1-2, with TRBD1 identical over 7 bases. The V gene's germline CDR1 is LGHDT and CDR2 YNNKEL (reference sequence). J gave up 4 bases and V 4 bases, and 9 bases lay outside the gene matches. This CDR3 comprises 15 residues. The CDR3 sequence: CASSPLVGGVYGYTF. The CDR3 nucleotides read TGTGCCAGCAGCCCCCTGGTAGGGGGCGTCTATGGCTACACCTTC.

The rearrangement uses TRBV14 and TRBJ2-3; 12 positions match TRBD2. CDR1 SGHDN and CDR2 FVKESK come from the germline V gene. This CDR3 contains 16 residues. The V and J ends lost 2 bases and 2 bases, in that order; junction bases with no gene match: 2. The CDR3 loop reads CASSQTSGGHTDTQYF. The DNA for the CDR3 is TGTGCCAGCAGCCAAACTAGCGGGGGGCACACAGATACGCAGTATTTT.

The chain uses TRBV19 and TRBJ2-3; D possibly matches TRBD1 or TRBD2 (6 bases each). Trimming stripped 3 bases from V and 3 bases from J, with 10 bases between. Germline CDR1 is LNHDA and CDR2 is SQIVND (reference sequence). The CDR3 consists of 14 residues. The CDR3 DNA is TGTGCCAGTAGTATTGGAGGGGGGACAGATACGCAGTATTTT. Its protein product is CASSIGGGTDTQYF.

The rearrangement joins TRBV4-3 to TRBJ2-1; D gene unclear. The V gene's germline CDR1 is LGHNA and CDR2 YSLEER. Deletions cut 0 bases from V and 10 bases from J, with 19 bases between. The CDR3 is made up of 16 amino acids. The CDR3 loop is CASSQESSGLVGEQFF. The CDR3 coding sequence is TGCGCCAGCAGCCAAGAGTCATCCGGGCTAGTAGGGGAGCAGTTCTTC.

This chain uses TRBV19 with TRBJ1-5; D is uncertain. Trimming took 5 bases from V and 2 from J, leaving 16 bases between them. Germline CDR1 and CDR2: LNHDA and SQIVND (reference sequence). The CDR3 consists of 16 residues. The CDR3 coding sequence is TGTGCCAGTAGTGATTTTGCGGAGGTTGGCAATCAGCCCCAGCATTTT. It specifies CASSDFAEVGNQPQHF.

This rearrangement joins TRBV20-1 to TRBJ1-1, with TRBD1 matching 7 bases. The CDR3 runs 14 residues. Germline values: CDR1 DFQATT, CDR2 SNEGSKA (reference sequence). The ends lost 6 bases at V and 0 bases at J; junction bases unmatched: 7. CDR3 DNA: TGCAGTGCCGGCCGGGGACAGATGAACACTGAAGCTTTCTTT. It encodes CSAGRGQMNTEAFF.

This clonotype was seen a single time. The chain has TRBV14 and TRBJ2-5; D call uncertain. CDR3 length equals 13 residues. Germline CDR1 reads SGHDN; CDR2 reads FVKESK. With 4 bases removed from V and 5 bases from J, the gap between germline ends came to 11 bases. The CDR3 spells CASSRSPVETQYF. CDR3 sequence (DNA): TGTGCCAGCAGCCGGTCGCCGGTGGAGACCCAGTACTTC.

J is TRBJ1-1 and V is TRBV18, with D tentatively TRBD1 (6 bases). The CDR3 covers 16 residues. V gave up 3 bases and J gave up 5 bases, with 19 bases separating them. CDR1 is KGHSH and CDR2 is LQKENI in the germline V gene. The CDR3 sequence is CASSPLEGITGTEAFF. The DNA for the CDR3 is TGTGCCAGCTCACCTCTCGAGGGCATAACAGGGACTGAAGCTTTCTTT.

J is TRBJ2-3 and V is TRBV7-9; the match to TRBD2 covers 7 bases. The length of the CDR3 is 15 residues. Looked up from germline, CDR1 is SEHNR and CDR2 is FQNEAQ (reference sequence). V lost 5 bases, J lost 3 bases, and 8 bases stayed unmatched. The CDR3 bases are TGTGCCAGCAGCGCGACTAGCCCCGAGACAGATACGCAGTATTTT. Translated, it gives CASSATSPETDTQYF.

The genes are TRBV20-1 and TRBJ1-1, with unresolved D. The V end lost 6 bases, the J end lost 10 bases, and 12 bases lay between the germline ends. The CDR3 covers 10 residues. CDR1 and CDR2 from the germline V gene are DFQATT and SNEGSKA (reference sequence). CDR3 DNA: TGCAGTGCATTGTGGGAGGGAGCTTTCTTT. Its protein is CSALWEGAFF.

The chain joins TRBV7-9 to TRBJ2-5; 12 nucleotides line up with TRBD2. V lost 5 bases and J lost 4; bases outside the gene matches: 11. The CDR3 totals 17 residues. Germline V gives CDR1 SEHNR, CDR2 FQNEAQ (reference sequence). The CDR3 DNA is TGTGCCAGCAGCCCGAGGACTAGCGGGAAGGTCGGAGAGACCCAGTACTTC. Translated, it gives CASSPRTSGKVGETQYF.

V usage is TRBV7-2 and J usage is TRBJ2-7; D may be TRBD2 (5 bases). The CDR3 loop spans 19 amino acids. The V gene's germline CDR1 is SGHTA and CDR2 FQGNSA. V was trimmed by 3 bases and J by 2 bases, leaving 26 bases between them. The CDR3 loop reads CASSFQEALLRAVPYEQYF. In DNA, the CDR3 is TGTGCCAGCAGCTTTCAGGAGGCCCTACTCAGAGCGGTCCCCTACGAGCAGTACTTC. The entire variable domain, with the rest obtained from reference TRBV7-2 and TRBJ2-7, is as follows: GAGVSQSPSNKVTEKGKDVELRCDPISGHTALYWYRQSLGQGLEFLIYFQGNSAPDKSGLPSDRFSAERTGGSVSTLTIQRTQQEDSAVYLCASSFQEALLRAVPYEQYFGPGTRLTVT.

The genes are TRBV27 and TRBJ2-7; TRBD2 matches at 10 bases. Germline-derived CDR1 and CDR2 are MNHEY and SMNVEV (reference sequence). This CDR3 has 12 amino acids. The CDR3 region is CVTSGRVDEQYF. The CDR3 DNA follows: TGTGTCACAAGCGGGAGGGTTGACGAGCAGTACTTC.

The V call is TRBV29-1, the J call TRBJ2-7; 9 bases map to TRBD1. J gave up 3 bases and V 6 bases, and 9 bases lay outside the gene matches. Germline CDR1 is SQVTM and CDR2 is ANQGSEA. The CDR3 totals 14 residues. In nucleotides, the CDR3 is TGCAGCGTATCTCACTCGACAGGGGGCTACGAGCAGTACTTC. Protein sequence: CSVSHSTGGYEQYF.

The chain joins TRBV7-2 to TRBJ2-7, with no clear D. V was trimmed by 8 bases and J by 0 bases, leaving 5 bases between them. The CDR3 length is 11 residues. Germline CDR1 is SGHTA and CDR2 is FQGNSA. The CDR3 reads CASALSYEQYF. For the CDR3, the DNA is TGTGCCAGCGCCCTCTCCTACGAGCAGTACTTC.

This clonotype was counted once. V is TRBV20-1 and J is TRBJ2-3; D not resolved. This CDR3 contains 13 residues. CDR1 and CDR2 (germline): DFQATT, SNEGSKA (reference sequence). Trimming took 3 bases from V and 3 from J, leaving 10 bases between them. The CDR3 bases are TGCAGTGCTAGCGGGCCTGGTACAGATACGCAGTATTTT. Translating it yields CSASGPGTDTQYF.

The CDR3 coding sequence is TGTGCCAGTAGTATAGGAGGCGGAGGGTTGAACACTGAAGCTTTCTTT. Translating it yields CASSIGGGGLNTEAFF. V usage is TRBV19 and J usage is TRBJ1-1; unclear D gene. Germline loops: CDR1 LNHDA, CDR2 SQIVND (reference sequence). The CDR3 is made up of 16 amino acids. V gave up 1 base and J gave up 0 bases, with 12 bases separating them.

J is TRBJ2-1 and V is TRBV29-1; no firm D call. The germline V gene encodes CDR1 SQVTM and CDR2 ANQGSEA. Trimming cost V 1 base and J 7 bases, with 8 bases left between them. The CDR3 runs to 12 residues. The CDR3 sequence is CSVEADTNEQFF. In DNA, the CDR3 is TGCAGCGTTGAAGCAGATACGAATGAGCAGTTCTTC.

This chain links TRBV7-2 with TRBJ2-7, with D perhaps matching TRBD2 (6 bases). Trimming shortened V by 5 bases and J by 5 bases, and 25 bases separated the two germline ends. This CDR3 contains 17 residues. Per germline, CDR1 SGHTA and CDR2 FQGNSA. CDR3 amino acids: CASSTGSGFGGGNEQYF. The CDR3 coding sequence is TGTGCCAGCAGCACGGGCAGTGGCTTTGGGGGAGGAAACGAGCAGTACTTC.

This chain uses TRBV18 with TRBJ1-4, with a weak D call TRBD1 (6 bases). The CDR3 sequence is 15 residues long. With 6 bases removed from V and 7 bases from J, the gap between germline ends came to 18 bases. Germline values: CDR1 KGHSH, CDR2 LQKENI. The CDR3 coding sequence is TGTGCCAGCTCGAATGACCGGCAGGGGAGTGAAAAACTGTTTTTT. Protein product: CASSNDRQGSEKLFF.

This sequence joins TRBV19 and TRBJ1-1; 7 positions agree with TRBD1. CDR3 length equals 14 residues. The V segment lost 3 bases and the J segment 4 bases; nucleotides outside the gene matches: 5. Germline assignment: CDR1 LNHDA and CDR2 SQIVND (reference sequence). The DNA for the CDR3 is TGTGCCAGTAGTATTTCGACAGGGACCACTGAAGCTTTCTTT. The encoded protein is CASSISTGTTEAFF.

This clonotype was found once. The rearrangement joins TRBV27 to TRBJ2-1; D is uncertain. The CDR3 is 15 amino acids. Looked up from germline, CDR1 is MNHEY and CDR2 is SMNVEV (reference sequence). V lost 3 bases to trimming and J lost 6 bases, with 15 bases between them. CDR3 region: CASSFLSFPVNEQFF. CDR3 nucleotides: TGTGCCAGCAGTTTTCTTAGCTTTCCGGTCAATGAGCAGTTCTTC.